The clone carrying this TCR beta chain showed up just a few times. The data originate from a study of blood T cell repertoires in COVID-19. Study-level background: T cells, B-cell-depleted T cells, or PBMCs supplied cDNA or gDNA.

The assay was immunoSEQ multiplex PCR, and TCRdb's table has in-frame clones only and misses some. This sample yields some 120,000 clones, of which almost 85% are seen a single time; 9.5% to 15% belongs to the top ten. The clonotype originates from a woman aged 25 to 39 who had recovered from COVID-19. Sample: peripheral blood.

CDR3 region: CASSLSLSSIPILGQFF. CDR3 in DNA: TGTGCCAGCAGCCTAAGCTTATCTAGCATCCCCATTCTGGGTCAGTTCTTC. V gene TRBV11-2 combines with J gene TRBJ2-1, with a possible D match to TRBD2 (5 bases). Trimming took 5 bases from V and 13 from J, leaving 30 bases between them. Germline V lookup: CDR1 SGHAT, CDR2 FQNNGV. CDR3 length: 17 residues.